This T cell receptor (beta chain) was obtained from a study of T-cell memory formation after mild COVID-19. Germline loops: CDR1 SQVTM, CDR2 ANQGSEA. The CDR3 loop spans 15 amino acids. V lost 4 bases and J lost 13; bases outside the gene matches: 19. As to this clonotype: The antigen is not known.

Study-wide results and limits: Cross-reactive memory appears to have joined, as suggested by some responding clones showing up in pre-infection memory. Clones that shrank (day 15 to 85) were balanced CD4/CD8, whereas later expanders leaned CD4+.

TCRdb reprocessed the 5' RACE reads with MiXCR, giving one entry per CDR3 protein. Found here are over 450,000 distinct CDR3 sequences, roughly 22% of them singletons; the top ten hold 9.5% to 15%. The V call is TRBV29-1, the J call TRBJ2-7; 10 nucleotides align to TRBD2. The receptor was derived from an adult woman who had mild COVID-19 (a few samples of this study predate the infection). Cell type and time point are not known. The specimen was PBMCs or a T cell subset sorted from them (not recorded which). This chain's CDR3 is CSVVPLEAGGPRHYF. Here the CDR3 DNA reads TGCAGCGTTGTTCCTCTAGAAGCGGGGGGGCCTCGCCATTACTTC.